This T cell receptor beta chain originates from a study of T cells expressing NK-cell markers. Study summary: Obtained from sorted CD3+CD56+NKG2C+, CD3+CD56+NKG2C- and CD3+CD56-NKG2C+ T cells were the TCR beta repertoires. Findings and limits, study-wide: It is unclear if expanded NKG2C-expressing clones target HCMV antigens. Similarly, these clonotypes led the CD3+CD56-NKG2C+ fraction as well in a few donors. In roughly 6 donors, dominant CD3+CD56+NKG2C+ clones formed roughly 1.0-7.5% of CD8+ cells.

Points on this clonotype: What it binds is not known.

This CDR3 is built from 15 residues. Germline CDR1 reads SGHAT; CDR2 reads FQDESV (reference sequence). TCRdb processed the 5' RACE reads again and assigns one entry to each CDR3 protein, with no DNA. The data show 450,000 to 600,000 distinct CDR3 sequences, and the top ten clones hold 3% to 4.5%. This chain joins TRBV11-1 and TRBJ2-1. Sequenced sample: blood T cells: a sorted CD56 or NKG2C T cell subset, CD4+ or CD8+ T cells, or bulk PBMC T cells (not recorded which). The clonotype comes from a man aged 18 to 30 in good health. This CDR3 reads CASSLGAGIHNEQFF.